A single sample gave rise to the 3 T cell receptor beta chains below, sequenced in a study of blood T cell repertoires in COVID-19 (dated by TCRdb to the early 2020s). Receptors were amplified or captured by the immunoSEQ multiplex PCR assay. Sourced from immuneACCESS, this table was stored by TCRdb with only in-frame sequences that have V and J called. A share of the clones is absent; for the studies checked, an unresolved V gene accounts for under half, and the remainder has no known explanation. This sample comprises more than 250,000 clones, approximately 90% of them detected only once. The biggest ten clones account for more than 9% of the sample. Input material: PBMCs or T cells enriched from blood (not recorded which). The receptors originated from a woman younger than 35 who had recovered from COVID-19.

The chain couples TRBV11-2 to TRBJ2-1; D may be TRBD2 (7 bases). Germline V gene data show CDR1 as SGHAT and CDR2 as FQNNGV. V was clipped by 5 bases and J by 3 bases, with 17 bases between them. The CDR3 has 16 amino acids. In nucleotides, the CDR3 is TGTGCCAGCAGCCCTGGGAGGGCCAGGGGCTACAATGAGCAGTTCTTC. Translated, it gives CASSPGRARGYNEQFF.

There are a few counts of this clone. V usage is TRBV15 and J usage is TRBJ1-1; D is possibly TRBD1 (6 bases). The V gene lost 4 bases and the J gene lost 5 bases, with 23 bases spanning the gap. The CDR3 runs to 17 residues. Germline V CDR1 and CDR2: LNHNV, YYDKDF (reference sequence). Written as DNA, the CDR3 is TGTGCCACCAGCAACCCCAGGTCAGGGAGGGGGAAGACTGAAGCTTTCTTT. It yields the protein CATSNPRSGRGKTEAFF.

This sequence joins TRBV20-1 and TRBJ2-1; a weak D match, TRBD2 (5 bases). The CDR3 is 16 amino acids. Germline CDR1 DFQATT, CDR2 SNEGSKA (reference sequence). V was cut by 3 bases and J by 7 bases, with 22 bases left in between. CDR3 region: CSASFNTGVHANEQFF. The CDR3 nucleotides read TGCAGTGCTAGTTTTAATACCGGGGTCCACGCGAATGAGCAGTTCTTC.